These 17 T cell receptor beta chains came from one sample sequenced in a study of blood T cell repertoires in COVID-19. The assay was immunoSEQ multiplex PCR, and TCRdb's table has in-frame clones only and misses some. The sample shows roughly 120,000 clones, more than 70% of them seen only once. The specimen was peripheral blood. The receptors derive from a human donor in a cohort sampled during active COVID-19.

The chain joins TRBV5-1 to TRBJ2-3; 7 nucleotides align to TRBD2. The CDR3 has 13 residues. Per the germline V gene, CDR1 is SGHRS and CDR2 is YFSETQ. With V trimmed by 3 bases and J by 4 bases, 2 bases remained unmatched. CDR3 in amino acids: CASSWAGADTQYF. For the CDR3, the DNA is TGCGCCAGCAGCTGGGCGGGAGCAGATACGCAGTATTTT.

The V and J genes are TRBV6-5 and TRBJ1-3, with TRBD1 as a possible D gene (5 bases). In germline, CDR1 is MNHEY, CDR2 SVGAGI. The ends were cut back, 4 bases at V and 3 bases at J, with 7 bases in the middle. The CDR3 runs to 13 residues. CDR3 loop: CASSWGGGNTIYF. DNA of the CDR3: TGTGCCAGCAGTTGGGGCGGTGGAAACACCATATATTTT.

CDR3 residues: CASGPGTPNIQYF. For the CDR3, the DNA is TGTGCCAGCGGTCCGGGGACACCAAACATTCAGTACTTC. The chain combines TRBV28 with TRBJ2-4, with a weak D call TRBD1 (6 bases). This CDR3 spans 13 amino acids. CDR1 is MDHEN, CDR2 SYDVKM, per germline. V was pared by 8 bases and J by 6 bases, with 14 bases between.

This clone was seen a single time. The CDR3 bases are TGCGCCAGCAGCCAAGATCAGGTCCGTCAGGGGGCTTCCGGGGAGCTGTTTTTT. It yields the protein CASSQDQVRQGASGELFF. V and J are TRBV4-3 and TRBJ2-2; 8 bases match TRBD1. The CDR3 has 18 residues. Germline CDR1 and CDR2: LGHNA and YSLEER. V lost 0 bases and J lost 6; bases outside the gene matches: 12.

This chain links TRBV23-1 with TRBJ2-7; possibly TRBD1 for D (6 bases). TRBV23-1 is an ORF; its function is uncertain. V lost 4 bases and J 7 bases, leaving 26 bases between the germline ends. The CDR3 runs to 17 residues. The CDR3: CASSRLNRDTREREQYF. The CDR3 nucleotides read TGCGCCAGCAGTCGATTAAACCGGGACACGAGGGAGCGTGAGCAGTACTTC.

The J gene is TRBJ2-1, the V gene TRBV7-9; 8 bases align to TRBD2. CDR3 size: 15 residues. V was pared by 7 bases and J by 8 bases, with 13 bases of the junction left unmatched. Looked up from germline, CDR1 is SEHNR and CDR2 is FQNEAQ (reference sequence). The CDR3, as DNA: TGTGCCAGCACCCCAGCCGGGAGGGATATGGATGAGCAGTTCTTC. Encoded protein: CASTPAGRDMDEQFF.

This chain links TRBV19 with TRBJ1-5; 8 nucleotides line up with TRBD1. Per the germline V gene, CDR1 is LNHDA and CDR2 is SQIVND (reference sequence). Trimming took 6 bases from V and 5 from J; bases not matched to a gene: 6. The CDR3 length is 14 residues. CDR3 loop: CASRTGGTDQPQHF. CDR3 DNA sequence: TGTGCCAGTAGAACAGGGGGTACCGATCAGCCCCAGCATTTT. The full variable domain, its missing parts supplied by reference TRBV19 and TRBJ1-5, is DGGITQSPKYLFRKEGQNVTLSCEQNLNHDAMYWYRQDPGQGLRLIYYSQIVNDFQKGDIAEGYSVSREKKESFPLTVTSAQKNPTAFYLCASRTGGTDQPQHFGDGTRLSIL.

On this clone itself: At one end, the junction sequence differs from germline, possibly due to a read error. The chain carries TRBV7-7 and TRBJ2-7, with TRBD1 as a possible D gene (5 bases). Germline V gene data show CDR1 as SSHAT and CDR2 as FNYEAQ (reference sequence). The length of the CDR3 is 13 residues. CDR3 loop: CASSLGAGYEQYF. The CDR3 DNA is TGTGCTAGCAGCTTAGGGGCAGGGTACGAGCAGTACTTC.

The CDR3 sequence is CASSAYTDTQYF. The CDR3 nucleotides are TGTGCCAGCTCTGCCTACACAGATACGCAGTATTTT. The chain employs TRBV18 and TRBJ2-3, with D unresolved. Trimming stripped 6 bases from V and 2 bases from J, with 6 bases between. CDR3 length equals 12 residues. Germline V gives CDR1 KGHSH, CDR2 LQKENI. Using reference TRBV18 and TRBJ2-3 for the parts outside the CDR3, the full variable domain is NAGVMQNPRHLVRRRGQEARLRCSPMKGHSHVYWYRQLPEEGLKFMVYLQKENIIDESGMPKERFSAEFPKEGPSILRIQQVVRGDSAAYFCASSAYTDTQYFGPGTRLTVL.

The rearrangement uses TRBV9 and TRBJ2-1; possible D gene TRBD1, 5 bases. CDR1 and CDR2 (germline): SGDLS, YYNGEE. The CDR3 sequence is 14 residues long. The V end lost 0 bases, the J end lost 3 bases, and 7 bases lay between the germline ends. The CDR3 is CASSVAGLYNEQFF. CDR3 coding DNA: TGTGCCAGCAGCGTAGCAGGGCTCTACAATGAGCAGTTCTTC. Looking up the rest from reference TRBV9 and TRBJ2-1 gives the full variable domain: DSGVTQTPKHLITATGQRVTLRCSPRSGDLSVYWYQQSLDQGLQFLIQYYNGEERAKGNILERFSAQQFPDLHSELNLSSLELGDSALYFCASSVAGLYNEQFFGPGTRLTVL.

The rearrangement uses TRBV7-2 and TRBJ1-1, with TRBD1 matching 7 bases. Germline V gene lookup returns CDR1 SGHTA and CDR2 FQGNSA. CDR3 length equals 14 residues. The V gene end was trimmed by 6 bases and the J gene end by 6 bases; junction bases not matched to a gene: 10. The CDR3 DNA sequence: TGTGCCAGCAGGGATACAGGGGTCCTGGCTGAAGCTTTCTTT. It codes for CASRDTGVLAEAFF.

The rearrangement links TRBV27 to TRBJ2-3; D not resolved. V was pared by 1 base and J by 7 bases, with 9 bases between. The CDR3 loop spans 13 amino acids. Germline V gene sequence: CDR1 MNHEY, CDR2 SMNVEV (reference sequence). CDR3 nucleotide sequence: TGTGCCAGCAGTTTATATATTAGCCATACGCAGTATTTT. This encodes CASSLYISHTQYF.

J is TRBJ1-6 and V is TRBV19; maybe TRBD1 (5 bases). This CDR3 contains 15 residues. Trimming took 5 bases from V and 10 from J, leaving 18 bases between them. The germline gives CDR1 LNHDA, CDR2 SQIVND (reference sequence). For the CDR3, the DNA is TGTGCCAGTAGTGAGCCGGGACGGGGGATCTCACCCCTCCACTTT. Protein product: CASSEPGRGISPLHF.

This clone appeared a few times. The chain combines TRBV2 with TRBJ2-7, with D perhaps TRBD2 (8 bases). Germline assignment: CDR1 SNHLY and CDR2 FYNNEI. This CDR3 comprises 15 residues. Trimming left V 5 bases short and J 9 bases short, with 23 bases between. The CDR3 spells CASSLTSGEGQAQYF. CDR3 sequence (DNA): TGTGCCAGCAGTCTTACTAGCGGAGAAGGACAGGCGCAGTACTTC.

The V call is TRBV27, the J call TRBJ2-7; a weak D match, TRBD1 (6 bases). The CDR3 spans 13 residues. Trimming shortened V by 5 bases and J by 0 bases, and 8 bases separated the two germline ends. CDR1 and CDR2 (germline): MNHEY, SMNVEV (reference sequence). CDR3 amino acids: CASSTGSSYEQYF. CDR3 in DNA: TGTGCCAGCAGTACAGGGAGCTCCTACGAGCAGTACTTC.

The rearrangement joins TRBV30 to TRBJ1-3; possibly TRBD1 for D (5 bases). V was trimmed by 7 bases and J by 7 bases, leaving 20 bases between them. Germline loops: CDR1 GTSNPN, CDR2 SVGIG (reference sequence). This CDR3 contains 14 residues. CDR3 nucleotide sequence: TGTGCCTTCACCCCCCGGGAGGGGAGGAACACCATATATTTT. Translated, it gives CAFTPREGRNTIYF.

This clone was seen a single time. V usage is TRBV27 and J usage is TRBJ1-5; D perhaps matches TRBD1 (5 bases). Trimming took 4 bases from V and 0 from J, leaving 13 bases between them. Germline loops: CDR1 MNHEY, CDR2 SMNVEV (reference sequence). The CDR3 is made up of 16 amino acids. The DNA for the CDR3 is TGTGCCAGCAGTTCAATCGACAGCTATAGCAATCAGCCCCAGCATTTT. Its protein product is CASSSIDSYSNQPQHF.